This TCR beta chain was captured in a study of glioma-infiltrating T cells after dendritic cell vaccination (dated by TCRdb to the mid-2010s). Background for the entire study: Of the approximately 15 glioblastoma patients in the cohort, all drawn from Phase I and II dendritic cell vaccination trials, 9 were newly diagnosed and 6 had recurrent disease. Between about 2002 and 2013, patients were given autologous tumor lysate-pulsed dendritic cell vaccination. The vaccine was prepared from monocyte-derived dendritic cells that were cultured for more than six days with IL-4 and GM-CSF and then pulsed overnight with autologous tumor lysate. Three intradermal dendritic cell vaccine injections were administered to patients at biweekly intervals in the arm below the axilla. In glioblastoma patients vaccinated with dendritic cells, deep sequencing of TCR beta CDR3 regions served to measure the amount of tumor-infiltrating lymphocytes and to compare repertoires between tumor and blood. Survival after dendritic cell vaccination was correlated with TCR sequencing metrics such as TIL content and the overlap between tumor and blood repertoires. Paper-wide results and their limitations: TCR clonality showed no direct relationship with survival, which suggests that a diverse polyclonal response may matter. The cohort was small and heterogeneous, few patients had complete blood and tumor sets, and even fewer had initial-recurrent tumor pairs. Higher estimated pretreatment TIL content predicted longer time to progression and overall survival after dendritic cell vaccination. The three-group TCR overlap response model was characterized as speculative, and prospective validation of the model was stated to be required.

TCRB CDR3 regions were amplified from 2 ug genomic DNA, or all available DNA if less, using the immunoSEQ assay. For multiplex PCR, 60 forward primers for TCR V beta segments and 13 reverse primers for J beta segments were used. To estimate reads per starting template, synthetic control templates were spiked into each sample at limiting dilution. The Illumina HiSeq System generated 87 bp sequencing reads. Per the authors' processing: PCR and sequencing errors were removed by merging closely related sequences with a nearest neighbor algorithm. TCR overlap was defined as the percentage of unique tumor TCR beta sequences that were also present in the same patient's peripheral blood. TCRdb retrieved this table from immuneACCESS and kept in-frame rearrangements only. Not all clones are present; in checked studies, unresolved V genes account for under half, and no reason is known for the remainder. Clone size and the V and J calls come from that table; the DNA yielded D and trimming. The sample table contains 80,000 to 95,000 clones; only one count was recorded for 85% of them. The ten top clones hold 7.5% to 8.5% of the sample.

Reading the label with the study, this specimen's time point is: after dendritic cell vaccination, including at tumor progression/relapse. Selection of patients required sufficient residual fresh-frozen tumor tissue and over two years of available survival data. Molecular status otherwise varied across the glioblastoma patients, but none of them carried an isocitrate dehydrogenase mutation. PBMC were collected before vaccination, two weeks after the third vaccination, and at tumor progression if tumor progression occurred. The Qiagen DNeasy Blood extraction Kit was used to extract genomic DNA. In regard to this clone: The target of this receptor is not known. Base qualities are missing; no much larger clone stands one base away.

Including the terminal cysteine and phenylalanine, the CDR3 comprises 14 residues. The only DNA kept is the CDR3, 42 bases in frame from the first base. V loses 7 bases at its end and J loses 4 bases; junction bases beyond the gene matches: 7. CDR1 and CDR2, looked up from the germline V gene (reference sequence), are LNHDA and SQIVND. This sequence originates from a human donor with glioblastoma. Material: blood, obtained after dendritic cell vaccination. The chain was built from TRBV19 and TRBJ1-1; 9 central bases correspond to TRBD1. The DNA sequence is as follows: TGTGCCAGTACCCTACAGGGGGCGGGCACTGAAGCTTTCTTT. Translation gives CASTLQGAGTEAFF.